The T cell receptor (beta chain) under discussion was sequenced for a study of immune evolution from preneoplasia to lung adenocarcinoma. General study findings and limits: From normal lung to invasive adenocarcinoma, top clone frequencies appeared to decrease.

Assay: immunoSEQ multiplex PCR; the TCRdb copy retains only in-frame clones and omits some. Of several thousand clones listed, around three quarters are singletons. V lost 4 bases to trimming and J lost 1 base; unmatched junction nucleotides: 10. This CDR3 has 18 residues. The germline V gene has CDR1 LGHNA and CDR2 YSLEER. About this clone itself: The antigen is unknown.

The chain carries TRBV4-3 and TRBJ1-4, with TRBD1 matching 9 bases. Sequences were obtained from FFPE lung adenocarcinoma in situ tissue. This TCR derives from a person between 55 and 80 years old with lung adenocarcinoma. CDR3 sequence: CASSPDRGRGLTNEKLFF. The CDR3, as DNA: TGCGCCAGCAGCCCAGACAGGGGGAGGGGGTTAACTAATGAAAAACTGTTTTTT.